Shown below are 26 T cell receptor beta chains from a single sample sequenced in a study of CD8 T cells in ankylosing spondylitis (TCRdb year 2017). Findings and caveats that apply to the study as a whole: Blood from ankylosing spondylitis patients appeared to be characterized by a TCR beta motif made up of about 8 highly homologous amino acid variants.

Their recognized antigens are unknown. The library came from 5' RACE. Instrument used: Illumina HiSeq 2500. TCRdb trimmed the raw reads at Q25, called clones with MiXCR and kept productive beta chains. CDR3 protein duplicates are merged, each entry listing the most common genes and DNA. The sample table lists about 750,000 distinct CDR3 sequences, under 20% of them with a count of one. The ten largest clones take up 19% of the sample. Sequenced sample: blood, either unsorted or a sorted T cell fraction (not recorded which). The receptor source for this set is a male donor with ankylosing spondylitis.

The CDR3 coding sequence is TGTGCCAGCTTCCCTCGTGACACCGGGGAGCTGTTTTTT. Its translation: CASFPRDTGELFF. The chain carries TRBV12-3 or TRBV12-4 and TRBJ2-2; D unresolved. The CDR3 loop spans 13 amino acids. With 8 bases removed from V and 3 bases from J, the gap between germline ends came to 10 bases.

V usage is TRBV29-1 and J usage is TRBJ1-2, with TRBD1 as a possible D gene (6 bases). The germline V and J ends were trimmed by 3 bases and 1 base, with 15 bases remaining between them. CDR3 length: 15 amino acids. Germline CDR1 SQVTM, CDR2 ANQGSEA. CDR3 protein: CSVEDSGEINYGYTF. CDR3 nucleotides: TGCAGCGTTGAGGACAGCGGGGAAATTAACTATGGCTACACCTTC.

In its sample, this clonotype was seen a few times. This chain uses TRBV14 with TRBJ2-1; no reliable D call. The V gene's germline CDR1 is SGHDN and CDR2 FVKESK. This CDR3 comprises 17 residues. Trimming left V 0 bases short and J 4 bases short, with 16 bases between. The CDR3 sequence is CASSQDLKASMYNEQFF. CDR3 sequence (DNA): TGTGCCAGCAGCCAAGATCTGAAGGCCTCGATGTACAATGAGCAGTTCTTC.

This clonotype was picked up a small number of times. This chain's CDR3 is CASRKGKDYGYTF. The CDR3 nucleotides are TGTGCCAGTCGGAAGGGAAAAGACTATGGCTACACCTTC. The chain has TRBV19 and TRBJ1-2; no definite D call. Germline-derived CDR1 and CDR2 are LNHDA and SQIVND (reference sequence). The CDR3 is 13 residues long. V lost 8 bases to trimming and J lost 3 bases, with 13 bases between them.

This clonotype was seen repeatedly, ten times or more. The genes are TRBV12-3 or TRBV12-4 and TRBJ1-3; no clear D gene. With 3 bases removed from V and 0 bases from J, the gap between germline ends came to 12 bases. This CDR3 is 16 amino acids long. The CDR3: CASSFNTRNSGNTIYF. As DNA, the CDR3 is TGTGCCAGCAGTTTTAATACACGGAACTCTGGAAACACCATATATTTT.

This clonotype was detected only a few times. The gene calls are TRBV20-1 and TRBJ2-7; 10 bases fit TRBD2. CDR3 length: 14 amino acids. V dropped 0 bases and J dropped 5; count of bases not matched to a gene: 4. CDR1 is DFQATT and CDR2 is SNEGSKA in the germline V gene (reference sequence). In nucleotides, the CDR3 is TGCAGTGCTAGAGAAGGACTAGCGGAAAACGAGCAGTACTTC. Translated, it gives CSAREGLAENEQYF.

This clonotype came up a few times. The chain is built from TRBV4-3 and TRBJ2-3; 8 bases agree with TRBD2. The CDR3 is 17 residues long. The junction had 8 bases not matched to a gene; V was cut back by 1 base and J by 2 bases. Germline V gives CDR1 LGHNA, CDR2 YSLEER. The CDR3, as DNA: TGCGCCAGCAGCCAAGCTACAGCGGGAGTTTTCACAGATACGCAGTATTTT. Residues: CASSQATAGVFTDTQYF.

In this sample, this clonotype turned up many times. V gene TRBV12-3 or TRBV12-4 combines with J gene TRBJ1-5, with 7 bases that match TRBD1. The CDR3 extends over 14 amino acids. J was trimmed by 0 bases and V by 7 bases; bases with no gene match: 3. The CDR3 region has the DNA TGTGCCAGCACCGGACAGGTTAGCAATCAGCCCCAGCATTTT. It codes for CASTGQVSNQPQHF.

This clonotype was picked up many times. The rearrangement joins TRBV20-1 to TRBJ2-2, with unresolved D. Looked up from germline, CDR1 is DFQATT and CDR2 is SNEGSKA (reference sequence). CDR3 length equals 13 residues. V dropped 6 bases and J dropped 6 bases, with 14 bases sitting between them. CDR3 nucleotide sequence: TGCAGTGCCCAAACCTTGTTGGCCGGGGAGCTGTTTTTT. Encoded protein: CSAQTLLAGELFF.

With respect to this clonotype: It may be a read error: a sequence one base away is much more abundant. The CDR3 carries no conserved terminal phenylalanine or tryptophan, so it likely arises from a read error. The chain couples TRBV5-6 to TRBJ2-7; D is unclear. From germline, CDR1 is SGHDT and CDR2 YYEEEE. V lost 6 bases, J lost 4 bases, and 11 bases lay in between. The CDR3 has 12 residues. CDR3 bases: TGTGCCAGCACCTCCGGGCCGTACGAGCAGTACTTA. Its translation: CASTSGPYEQYL.

This clonotype was seen more than once but under ten times. The chain recombines TRBV7-2 with TRBJ2-7, with 9 bases fitting TRBD2. CDR3 length: 17 residues. Trimming took 0 bases from V and 0 from J; bases not matched to a gene: 6. Germline lookup yields CDR1 SGHTA and CDR2 FQGNSA. DNA of the CDR3: TGTGCCAGCAGCTTAGCGGCCGGGACTAGCATCTCCTACGAGCAGTACTTC. It encodes CASSLAAGTSISYEQYF.

This clonotype was seen only a few times. The rearrangement joins TRBV5-1 to TRBJ2-4; 8 bases match TRBD2. This CDR3 has 15 amino acids. The germline gives CDR1 SGHRS, CDR2 YFSETQ. The V gene end was trimmed by 4 bases and the J gene end by 7 bases; junction bases not matched to a gene: 10. The CDR3 spells CASSAPGLVRNIQYF. The DNA for the CDR3 is TGCGCCAGCAGCGCGCCGGGACTAGTCAGGAACATTCAGTACTTC.

The V gene is TRBV27, the J gene TRBJ2-1, with 10 nucleotides matching TRBD2. The germline V gene has CDR1 MNHEY and CDR2 SMNVEV (reference sequence). J was trimmed by 8 bases and V by 3 bases; bases with no gene match: 22. This CDR3 is built from 20 residues. The CDR3 loop reads CASSLWYIEAGGPTGDEQFF. CDR3 DNA sequence: TGTGCCAGCAGTTTGTGGTACATAGAAGCGGGAGGGCCGACGGGGGATGAGCAGTTCTTC.

V and J are TRBV7-9 and TRBJ2-3, with a weak D call TRBD2 (5 bases). The CDR3 is made up of 16 amino acids. The germline CDR1 and CDR2 sequences are SEHNR and FQNEAQ (reference sequence). V lost 3 bases to trimming and J lost 0 bases, with 13 bases between them. Here the CDR3 reads CASSFERTASTDTQYF. CDR3 in DNA: TGTGCCAGCAGCTTCGAGCGGACTGCTAGCACAGATACGCAGTATTTT. Drawing the rest from reference TRBV7-9 and TRBJ2-3, the complete variable domain is DTGVSQNPRHKITKRGQNVTFRCDPISEHNRLYWYRQTLGQGPEFLTYFQNEAQLEKSRLLSDRFSAERPKGSFSTLEIQRTEQGDSAMYLCASSFERTASTDTQYFGPGTRLTVL.

The table lists this clonotype with many counts. V gene TRBV9 combines with J gene TRBJ2-1, with D possibly being TRBD2 (5 bases). The CDR3 extends over 15 amino acids. Germline-derived CDR1 and CDR2 are SGDLS and YYNGEE. V was clipped by 0 bases and J by 4 bases, with 11 bases between them. The CDR3 DNA is TGTGCCAGCAGCGTAGGAACGGGGTCTTACAATGAGCAGTTCTTC. Protein product: CASSVGTGSYNEQFF.

This chain joins TRBV5-1 and TRBJ2-3; maybe TRBD1 (5 bases). The germline V gene has CDR1 SGHRS and CDR2 YFSETQ. This CDR3 has 15 residues. V dropped 2 bases and J dropped 2 bases, with 12 bases sitting between them. Here the CDR3 DNA reads TGCGCCAGCAGCTTAGGCGACAGTTACACAGATACGCAGTATTTT. This encodes CASSLGDSYTDTQYF.

This rearrangement joins TRBV18 to TRBJ2-7; D is possibly TRBD1 or TRBD2 (6 bases each). From germline, CDR1 is KGHSH and CDR2 LQKENI. This CDR3 is 15 amino acids long. Trimming removed 2 bases at V and 4 bases at J, with 15 bases between. The CDR3 spells CASSPDLGGGYEQYF. CDR3 bases: TGTGCCAGCTCACCAGACCTGGGGGGCGGGTACGAGCAGTACTTC.

This chain connects TRBV5-1 to TRBJ2-4; TRBD2 agrees at 7 bases. The CDR3 is 15 amino acids. V dropped 4 bases and J dropped 8; count of bases not matched to a gene: 12. Per the germline V gene, CDR1 is SGHRS and CDR2 is YFSETQ. The DNA for the CDR3 is TGCGCCAGCAGCCAAAGAGCGGGACCCGGGGACATTCAGTACTTC. It codes for CASSQRAGPGDIQYF.

Points on this clonotype: Since a much larger clone is just one base distant, this may be a read error. The chain employs TRBV4-2 and TRBJ2-5; no clear D gene. Germline V CDR1 and CDR2: LGHNA, YNFKEQ. The CDR3 totals 14 residues. The CDR3 DNA reads TGTGCCTGCAGCCTCGAAGACACCCAAGAGACCCAGTACTTC. Translating it yields CACSLEDTQETQYF.

V gene TRBV4-1 combines with J gene TRBJ2-5, with D perhaps matching TRBD1 or TRBD2 (5 bases each). Trimming stripped 6 bases from V and 9 bases from J, with 14 bases between. The germline gives CDR1 MGHRA, CDR2 YSYEKL. This CDR3 comprises 12 residues. CDR3 loop: CASSKRDEAQYF. CDR3 DNA: TGCGCCAGCAGTAAGAGGGACGAGGCCCAGTACTTC.

The chain is built from TRBV12-3 or TRBV12-4 and TRBJ2-5; D not certain. The CDR3 is 13 amino acids. V was pared by 7 bases and J by 5 bases, with 14 bases between. The CDR3 reads CASTLAHDETQYF. The CDR3 DNA reads as TGTGCCAGCACTTTGGCACATGACGAGACCCAGTACTTC.

This clonotype has more than one count but fewer than ten. The gene calls are TRBV9 and TRBJ1-3; D may be TRBD1 (6 bases). The length of the CDR3 is 16 residues. V was pared by 2 bases and J by 0 bases, with 12 bases between. Germline lookup yields CDR1 SGDLS and CDR2 YYNGEE. CDR3 loop: CASSVSWDNSGNTIYF. The CDR3 nucleotides read TGTGCCAGCAGCGTGTCCTGGGACAACTCTGGAAACACCATATATTTT.

The J gene is TRBJ2-1, the V gene TRBV12-3 or TRBV12-4, with 7 bases lining up with TRBD1. J lost 4 bases, V lost 3 bases, and 6 bases had no gene match. The CDR3 runs to 15 residues. The CDR3 nucleotides are TGTGCCAGCAGTTTCAGGGGGTCGGGTTACAATGAGCAGTTCTTC. Residues: CASSFRGSGYNEQFF.

This clonotype was detected ten times or more. The chain couples TRBV12-3 or TRBV12-4 to TRBJ1-2; possibly TRBD1 for D (6 bases). V gave up 3 bases and J gave up 8 bases, with 19 bases separating them. This CDR3 has 15 amino acids. The CDR3 sequence: CASSLAWDTRYGYTF. The CDR3 DNA is TGTGCCAGCAGTTTGGCTTGGGACACGCGATACGGCTACACCTTC.

The chain links TRBV7-9 to TRBJ1-3, with 9 bases fitting TRBD1. J lost 4 bases, V lost 5 bases, and 9 bases had no gene match. The CDR3 has 16 residues. From germline, CDR1 is SEHNR and CDR2 FQNEAQ (reference sequence). In DNA, the CDR3 is TGTGCCAGCAGCCCCCGGGACAGGGAAGTCGGAAACACCATATATTTT. Translating gives CASSPRDREVGNTIYF.

This clonotype was counted a single time. At one end, the junction sequence differs from germline, possibly due to a read error. CDR3 in amino acids: CACSQFGLRDRVDTGELFF. CDR3 sequence (DNA): TGTGCCTGCAGCCAATTCGGACTTCGCGACAGGGTGGACACCGGGGAGCTGTTTTTT. The chain employs TRBV3-1 and TRBJ2-2; 7 nucleotides align to TRBD1. In germline, CDR1 is LGHDT, CDR2 YNNKEL (reference sequence). The CDR3 contains 19 residues.